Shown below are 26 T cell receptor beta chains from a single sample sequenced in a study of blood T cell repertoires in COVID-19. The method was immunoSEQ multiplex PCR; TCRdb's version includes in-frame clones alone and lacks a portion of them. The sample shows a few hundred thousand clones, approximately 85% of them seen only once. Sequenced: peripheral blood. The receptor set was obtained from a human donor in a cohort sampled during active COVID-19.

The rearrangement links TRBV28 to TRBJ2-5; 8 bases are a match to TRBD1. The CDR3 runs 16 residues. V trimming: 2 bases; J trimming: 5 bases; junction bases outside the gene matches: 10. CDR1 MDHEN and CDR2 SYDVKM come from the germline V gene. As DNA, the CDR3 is TGTGCCAGCAGTTTACGTGGCAGGGGGCTCCGGGAGACCCAGTACTTC. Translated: CASSLRGRGLRETQYF.

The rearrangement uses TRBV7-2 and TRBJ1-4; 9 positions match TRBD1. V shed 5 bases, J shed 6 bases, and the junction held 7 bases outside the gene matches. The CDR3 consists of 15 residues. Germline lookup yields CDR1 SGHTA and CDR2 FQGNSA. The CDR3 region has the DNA TGTGCCAGCAGCCCCGGGGACAGGGACGATGAAAAACTGTTTTTT. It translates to CASSPGDRDDEKLFF.

The CDR3 bases are TGTGCCAGCAGTCCCCTCGGAGACACTGAAGCTTTCTTT. It specifies CASSPLGDTEAFF. This chain connects TRBV6-5 to TRBJ1-1; no definite D call. Trimming took off 5 bases at V and 3 bases at J, with 10 bases between the two ends. Looked up from germline, CDR1 is MNHEY and CDR2 is SVGAGI. The CDR3 has 13 residues.

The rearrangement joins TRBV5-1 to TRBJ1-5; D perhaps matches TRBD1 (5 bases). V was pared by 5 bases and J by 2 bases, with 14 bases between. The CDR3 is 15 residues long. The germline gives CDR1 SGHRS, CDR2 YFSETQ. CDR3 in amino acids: CASRQGLDGNQPQHF. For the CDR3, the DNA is TGCGCCAGCAGGCAGGGTCTGGACGGCAATCAGCCCCAGCATTTT.

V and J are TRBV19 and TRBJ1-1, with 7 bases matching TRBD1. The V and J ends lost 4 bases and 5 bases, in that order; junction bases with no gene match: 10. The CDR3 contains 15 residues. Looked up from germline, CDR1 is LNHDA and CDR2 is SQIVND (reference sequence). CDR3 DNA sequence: TGTGCCAGTAGTAGCTTGGCGACAGGGCGGACTGAAGCTTTCTTT. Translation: CASSSLATGRTEAFF.

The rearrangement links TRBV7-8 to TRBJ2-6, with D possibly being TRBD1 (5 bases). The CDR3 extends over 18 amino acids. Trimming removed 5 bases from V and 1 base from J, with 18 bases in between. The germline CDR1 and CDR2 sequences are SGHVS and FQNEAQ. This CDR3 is CASSLKISRVSGANVLTF. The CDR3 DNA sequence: TGTGCCAGCAGCCTAAAGATAAGCAGGGTATCTGGGGCCAACGTCCTGACTTTC.

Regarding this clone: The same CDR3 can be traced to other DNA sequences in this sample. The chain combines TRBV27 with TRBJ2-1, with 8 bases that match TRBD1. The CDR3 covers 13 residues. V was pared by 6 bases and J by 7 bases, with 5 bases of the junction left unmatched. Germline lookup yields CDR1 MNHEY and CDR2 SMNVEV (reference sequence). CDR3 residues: CASSFDRGNEQFF. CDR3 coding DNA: TGTGCCAGCAGCTTTGACAGGGGTAATGAGCAGTTCTTC.

The CDR3 region has the DNA TGCGCCAGCAGTGAGGAACGGGTCTCTGGAAACACCATATATTTT. It codes for CASSEERVSGNTIYF. The chain joins TRBV10-2 to TRBJ1-3; D gene ambiguous. The ends were cut back, 2 bases at V and 0 bases at J, with 8 bases in the middle. This CDR3 has 15 residues. CDR1 is WSHSY, CDR2 SAAADI, per germline.

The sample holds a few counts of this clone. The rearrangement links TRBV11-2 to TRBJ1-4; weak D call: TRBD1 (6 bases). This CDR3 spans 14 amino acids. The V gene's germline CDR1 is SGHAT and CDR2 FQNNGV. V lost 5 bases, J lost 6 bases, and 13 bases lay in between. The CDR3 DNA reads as TGTGCCAGCAGCCCTACAGGGTTGGATGAAAAACTGTTTTTT. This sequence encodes CASSPTGLDEKLFF.

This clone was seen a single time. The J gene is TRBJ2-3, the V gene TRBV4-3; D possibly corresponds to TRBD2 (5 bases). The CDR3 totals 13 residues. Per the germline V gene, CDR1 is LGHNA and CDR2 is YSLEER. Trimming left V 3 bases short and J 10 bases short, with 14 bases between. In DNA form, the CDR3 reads TGCGCCAGCAGCCAGGAGGAGGCCGGCGCGCAGTATTTT. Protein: CASSQEEAGAQYF.

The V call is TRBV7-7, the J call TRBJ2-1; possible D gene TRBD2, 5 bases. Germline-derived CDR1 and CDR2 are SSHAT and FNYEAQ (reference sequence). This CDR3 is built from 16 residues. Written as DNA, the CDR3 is TGTGCTAGCGCGAGATCCCCCCAACTGACCTACAATGAGCAGTTCTTC. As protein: CASARSPQLTYNEQFF. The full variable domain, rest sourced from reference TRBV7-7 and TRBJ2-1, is GAGVSQSPRYKVTKRGQDVTLRCDPISSHATLYWYQQALGQGPEFLTYFNYEAQPDKSGLPSDRFSAERPEGSISTLTIQRTEQRDSAMYRCASARSPQLTYNEQFFGPGTRLTVL.

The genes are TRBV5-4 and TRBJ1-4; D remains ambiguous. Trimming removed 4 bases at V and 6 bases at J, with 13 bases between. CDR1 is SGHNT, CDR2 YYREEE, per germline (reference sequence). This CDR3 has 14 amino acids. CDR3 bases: TGTGCCAGCAGCCCCGAAAGCCGCGATGAAAAACTGTTTTTT. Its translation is CASSPESRDEKLFF. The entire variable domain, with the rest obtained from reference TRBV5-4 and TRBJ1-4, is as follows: ETGVTQSPTHLIKTRGQQVTLRCSSQSGHNTVSWYQQALGQGPQFIFQYYREEENGRGNFPPRFSGLQFPNYSSELNVNALELDDSALYLCASSPESRDEKLFFGSGTQLSVL.

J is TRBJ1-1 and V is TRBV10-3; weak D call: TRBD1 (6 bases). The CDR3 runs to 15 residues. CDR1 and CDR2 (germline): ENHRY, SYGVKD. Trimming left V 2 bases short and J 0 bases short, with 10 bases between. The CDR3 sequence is CAISEGGRVNTEAFF. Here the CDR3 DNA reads TGTGCCATCAGTGAGGGGGGCAGGGTGAACACTGAAGCTTTCTTT.

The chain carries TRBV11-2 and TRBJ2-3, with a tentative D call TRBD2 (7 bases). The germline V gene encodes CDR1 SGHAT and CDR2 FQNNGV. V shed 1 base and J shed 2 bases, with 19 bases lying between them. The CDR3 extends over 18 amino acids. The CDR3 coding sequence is TGTGCCAGCAGCTTAGTGGGTCTCGCGGGGGCTTTCACAGATACGCAGTATTTT. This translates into CASSLVGLAGAFTDTQYF.

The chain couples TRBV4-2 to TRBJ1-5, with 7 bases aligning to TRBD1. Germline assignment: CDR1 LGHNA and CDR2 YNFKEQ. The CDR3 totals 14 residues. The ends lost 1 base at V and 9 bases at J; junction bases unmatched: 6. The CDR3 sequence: CASSQVRGDPPQHF. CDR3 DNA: TGTGCCAGCAGCCAAGTCAGGGGGGATCCGCCCCAGCATTTT.

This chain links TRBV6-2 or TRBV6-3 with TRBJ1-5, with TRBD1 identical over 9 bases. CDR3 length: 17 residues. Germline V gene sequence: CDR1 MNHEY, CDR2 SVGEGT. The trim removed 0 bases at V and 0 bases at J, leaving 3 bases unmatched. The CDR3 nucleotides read TGTGCCAGCAGTTACTCGGGGACAGGGTCTAGCAATCAGCCCCAGCATTTT. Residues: CASSYSGTGSSNQPQHF.

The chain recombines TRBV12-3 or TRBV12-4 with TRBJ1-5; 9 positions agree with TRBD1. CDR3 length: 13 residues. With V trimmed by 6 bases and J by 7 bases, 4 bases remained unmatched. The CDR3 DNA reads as TGTGCCAGCAGACAGGGGGCGCAGCAGCCCCAGCATTTT. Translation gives CASRQGAQQPQHF.

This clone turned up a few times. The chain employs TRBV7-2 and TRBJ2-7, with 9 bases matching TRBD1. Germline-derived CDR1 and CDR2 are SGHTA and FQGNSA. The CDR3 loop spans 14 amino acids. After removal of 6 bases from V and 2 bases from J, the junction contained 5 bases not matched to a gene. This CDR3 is CASRPGQGPYEQYF. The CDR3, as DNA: TGTGCCAGCAGACCGGGACAGGGCCCCTACGAGCAGTACTTC.

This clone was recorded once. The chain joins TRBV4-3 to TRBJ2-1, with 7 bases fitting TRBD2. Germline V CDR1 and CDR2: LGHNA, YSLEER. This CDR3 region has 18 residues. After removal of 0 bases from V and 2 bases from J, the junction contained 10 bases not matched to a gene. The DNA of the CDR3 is TGCGCCAGCAGCCAAGATAGGGCGGGAGTGTCCCCCTACAATGAGCAGTTCTTC. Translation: CASSQDRAGVSPYNEQFF.

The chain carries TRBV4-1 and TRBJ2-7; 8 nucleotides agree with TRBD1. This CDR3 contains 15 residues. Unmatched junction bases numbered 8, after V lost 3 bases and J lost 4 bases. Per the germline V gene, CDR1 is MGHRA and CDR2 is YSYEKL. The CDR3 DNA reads TGCGCCAGCAGCCACCCGGACAGGGCTAAGTACGAGCAGTACTTC. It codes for CASSHPDRAKYEQYF.

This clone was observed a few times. CDR3 in amino acids: CASSINGQASYEQYF. CDR3 DNA: TGTGCCAGCAGTATAAATGGACAGGCTTCCTACGAGCAGTACTTC. V gene TRBV28 combines with J gene TRBJ2-7, with 7 bases lining up with TRBD1. From germline, CDR1 is MDHEN and CDR2 SYDVKM. Trimming removed 5 bases from V and 1 base from J; junction bases left unmatched: 8. This CDR3 region has 15 residues.

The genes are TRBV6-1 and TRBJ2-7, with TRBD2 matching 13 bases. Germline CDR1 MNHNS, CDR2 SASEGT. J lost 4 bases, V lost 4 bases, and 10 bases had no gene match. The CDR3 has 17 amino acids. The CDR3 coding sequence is TGTGCCAGCAGTGTCGGCCGGACTAGCGGGAGCCCGTACGAGCAGTACTTC. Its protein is CASSVGRTSGSPYEQYF.

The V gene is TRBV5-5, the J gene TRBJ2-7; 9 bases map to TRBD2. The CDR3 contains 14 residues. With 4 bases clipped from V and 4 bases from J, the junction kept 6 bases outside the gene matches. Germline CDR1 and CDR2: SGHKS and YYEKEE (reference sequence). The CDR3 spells CASSQGGLAYEQYF. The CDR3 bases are TGTGCCAGCAGCCAGGGGGGACTAGCTTACGAGCAGTACTTC.

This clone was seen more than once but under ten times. The DNA for the CDR3 is TGTGCCAGCAGTTACTCGGAGGCGGGGGCGGAAGCTTTCTTT. Its translation: CASSYSEAGAEAFF. This sequence joins TRBV6-5 and TRBJ1-1; TRBD1 might be the D (6 bases). The CDR3 runs to 14 residues. V was shortened by 0 bases and J by 8 bases, with 13 bases between the two germline ends. CDR1 MNHEY and CDR2 SVGAGI come from the germline V gene.

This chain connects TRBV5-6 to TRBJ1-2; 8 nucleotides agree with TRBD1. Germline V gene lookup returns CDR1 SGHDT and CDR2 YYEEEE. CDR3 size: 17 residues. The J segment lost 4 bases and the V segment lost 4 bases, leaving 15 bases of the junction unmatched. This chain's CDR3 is CASSEGQGYRPTYGYTF. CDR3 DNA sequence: TGTGCCAGCAGCGAAGGACAGGGCTACCGACCTACCTATGGCTACACCTTC.

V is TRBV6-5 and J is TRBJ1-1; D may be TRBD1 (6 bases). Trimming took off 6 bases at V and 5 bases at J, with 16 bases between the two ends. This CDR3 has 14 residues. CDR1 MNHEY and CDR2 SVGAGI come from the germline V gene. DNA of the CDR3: TGTGCCAGCAGAAACAGGGCGGAGCGGACTGAAGCTTTCTTT. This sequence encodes CASRNRAERTEAFF.